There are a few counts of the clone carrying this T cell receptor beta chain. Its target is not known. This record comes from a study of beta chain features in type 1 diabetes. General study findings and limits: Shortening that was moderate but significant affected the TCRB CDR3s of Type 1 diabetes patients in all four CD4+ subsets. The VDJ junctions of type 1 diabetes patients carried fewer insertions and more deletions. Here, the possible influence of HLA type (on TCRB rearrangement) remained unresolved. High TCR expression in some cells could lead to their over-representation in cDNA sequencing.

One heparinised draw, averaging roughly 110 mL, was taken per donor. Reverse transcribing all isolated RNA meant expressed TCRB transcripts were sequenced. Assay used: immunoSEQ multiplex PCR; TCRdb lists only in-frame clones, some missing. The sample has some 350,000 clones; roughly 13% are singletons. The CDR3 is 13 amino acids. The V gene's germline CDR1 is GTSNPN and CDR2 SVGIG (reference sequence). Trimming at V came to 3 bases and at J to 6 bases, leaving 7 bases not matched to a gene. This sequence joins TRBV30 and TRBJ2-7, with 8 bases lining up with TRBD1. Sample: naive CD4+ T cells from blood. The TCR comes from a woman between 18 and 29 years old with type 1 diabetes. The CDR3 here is CAWRKTGASEQYF. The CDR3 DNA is TGTGCCTGGAGGAAGACAGGGGCTAGCGAGCAGTACTTC. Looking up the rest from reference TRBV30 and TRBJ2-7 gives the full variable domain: SQTIHQWPATLVQPVGSPLSLECTVEGTSNPNLYWYRQAAGRGLQLLFYSVGIGQISSEVPQNLSASRPQDRQFILSSKKLLLSDSGFYLCAWRKTGASEQYFGPGTRLTVT.